The sample holds many counts of the clone carrying this T cell receptor (beta chain). The CDR3 is 16 residues long. V lost 3 bases to trimming and J lost 1 base; unmatched junction nucleotides: 8. Germline V gives CDR1 MRHNA, CDR2 SNTAGT. Individual cDNA molecules were tagged with unique molecular identifiers, the study reported. One entry per CDR3 protein, called by TCRdb with MiXCR from the 5' RACE reads. The sample records under 35,000 distinct CDR3 sequences, less than 10% being singletons. The source of the sample is a study of early T cells in non-severe SARS-CoV-2 infection. Sequenced sample: whole blood. V is TRBV6-4 and J is TRBJ1-2; 7 bases agree with TRBD1. This receptor was identified in an adult who was a healthcare worker with PCR-confirmed SARS-CoV-2 infection or an uninfected control (not recorded which). The CDR3 nucleotides read TGTGCCAGCAGTGATACTGGACAGGCCTTTAACTATGGCTACACCTTC. It codes for CASSDTGQAFNYGYTF.